Listed below are T cell receptor beta chains from one sample, sequenced in a study of beta chain features in type 1 diabetes. The protocol was immunoSEQ multiplex PCR, while the TCRdb copy is restricted to in-frame clones and leaves out a portion. The repertoire holds 300,000 to 400,000 clones, with 9.6% as singletons. The sequencing input was central memory CD4+ T cells from blood. All receptors come from a man under 40 with type 1 diabetes. CDR3s include the opening cysteine and the closing phenylalanine or tryptophan. Fields, in order: J gene, clone size, V gene, D gene, CDR3 protein, CDR3 DNA. The D gene is left open where the match is weak. Size tells how often a clone was seen (once, few, many) or the class of an expanded clone, and some rows leave it out.

>TRBJ2-3|few|TRBV28|TRBD1
CASSLTGGNTDTQYF
TGTGCCAGCAGTTTGACAGGGGGGAACACAGATACGCAGTATTTT
>TRBJ1-1|few|TRBV28|NA
CASSFRGVAFF
TGTGCCAGCAGTTTTCGGGGGGTAGCTTTCTTT
>TRBJ2-7|NA|TRBV28|NA
CATREMGYEQYF
TGTGCCACCCGGGAGATGGGGTACGAGCAGTACTTC
>TRBJ1-1|NA|TRBV5-4|NA
CASRILVQGYAEAFF
TGTGCCAGCAGGATTCTCGTTCAGGGGTACGCTGAAGCTTTCTTT
>TRBJ1-5|NA|TRBV5-8|NA
CASSWRWNQPQHF
TGTGCCAGCAGCTGGAGGTGGAATCAGCCCCAGCATTTT
>TRBJ2-5|few|TRBV9|NA
CASSAGLSSAETQYF
TGTGCCAGCAGCGCTGGGCTTTCTTCGGCGGAGACCCAGTACTTC
>TRBJ2-1|many|TRBV5-1|TRBD2
CASSFSGNYNEQFF
TGCGCCAGCAGCTTTAGCGGGAACTACAATGAGCAGTTCTTC
>TRBJ1-1|many|TRBV5-6|NA
CASKRGIMNTEAFF
TGTGCCAGCAAGAGGGGTATCATGAACACTGAAGCTTTCTTT
>TRBJ1-4|NA|TRBV7-6|TRBD1
CASSLVGTGGYGEKLFF
TGTGCCAGCAGCTTAGTAGGGACAGGGGGTTACGGTGAAAAACTGTTTTTT
>TRBJ1-4|NA|TRBV7-2|NA
CASSQGLANEKLFF
TGTGCCAGCAGCCAGGGGTTAGCTAATGAAAAACTGTTTTTT
>TRBJ2-6|NA|TRBV28|NA
CASTSAAAGANVLTF
TGTGCCAGCACCTCCGCTGCCGCTGGGGCCAACGTCCTGACTTTC
>TRBJ2-3|few|TRBV19|TRBD1
CASSTMGTGRDTQYF
TGTGCCAGTAGTACCATGGGGACAGGGAGGGATACGCAGTATTTT
>TRBJ2-1|few|TRBV5-4|NA
CASSLQGPNEQFF
TGTGCCAGCAGCTTGCAGGGCCCCAATGAGCAGTTCTTC
>TRBJ2-1|NA|TRBV11-2|TRBD2
CASSPQRTSGINNEQFF
TGTGCCAGCAGCCCACAACGGACTAGCGGGATTAATAATGAGCAGTTCTTC
>TRBJ2-3|few|TRBV7-9|NA
CASSPVGSSTDTQYF
TGTGCCAGCAGCCCCGTGGGCTCTAGCACAGATACGCAGTATTTT
>TRBJ2-6|NA|TRBV2|NA
CASNPDVFSGANVLTF
TGTGCCAGCAACCCTGATGTCTTCTCTGGGGCCAACGTCCTGACTTTC
>TRBJ2-7|few|TRBV29-1|NA
CSVERIRGYEQYF
TGCAGCGTTGAGAGGATAAGGGGCTACGAGCAGTACTTC
>TRBJ2-3|few|TRBV15|TRBD2
CATSRRTSGGLSDTQYF
TGTGCCACCAGCAGGAGGACTAGCGGGGGGCTATCAGATACGCAGTATTTT
>TRBJ2-1|few|TRBV7-9|NA
CASSFFGNHNEQFF
TGTGCCAGCAGCTTCTTCGGGAACCACAATGAGCAGTTCTTC
>TRBJ2-7|NA|TRBV7-2|TRBD2
CASSRAGGPREQYF
TGTGCCAGCAGTCGAGCGGGAGGGCCGAGGGAGCAGTACTTC
>TRBJ2-5|few|TRBV6-1|NA
CASRRRGAETQYF
TGTGCCAGCAGGCGCAGGGGCGCAGAGACCCAGTACTTC
>TRBJ2-7|NA|TRBV6-6|TRBD2
CASTIPGGEQYF
TGTGCCAGCACGATTCCGGGGGGAGAGCAGTACTTC
>TRBJ1-5|NA|TRBV7-7|NA
CASSLDANQPQHF
TGTGCCAGCAGCTTAGACGCCAATCAGCCCCAGCATTTT
>TRBJ2-7|few|TRBV18|NA
CASSRSFYEQYF
TGTGCCAGCTCACGGAGTTTCTACGAGCAGTACTTC
>TRBJ2-7|many|TRBV29-1|NA
CSVGEGLYEQYF
TGCAGCGTTGGTGAGGGGCTCTACGAGCAGTACTTC
>TRBJ2-5|few|TRBV13|TRBD1
CASKKNRGSWETQYF
TGTGCCAGCAAAAAAAACAGGGGGAGCTGGGAGACCCAGTACTTC
>TRBJ1-1|few|TRBV30|NA
CAWTMGGPEAFF
TGTGCCTGGACCATGGGGGGGCCTGAAGCTTTCTTT
>TRBJ2-1|NA|TRBV5-4|NA
CASSRGGGPNNEQFF
TGTGCCAGCAGCCGAGGGGGAGGGCCCAACAATGAGCAGTTCTTC
>TRBJ2-2|NA|TRBV6-6|TRBD1
CAISPRGRIGELFF
TGTGCCATCAGTCCCAGGGGGCGGATCGGGGAGCTGTTTTTT
>TRBJ2-7|NA|TRBV30|NA
CASGRVNSYEQYF
TGTGCCTCTGGACGGGTGAACTCCTACGAGCAGTACTTC
>TRBJ2-5|many|TRBV7-8|NA
CASSVQETQYF
TGTGCCAGCAGCGTCCAAGAGACCCAGTACTTC
>TRBJ2-7|few|TRBV29-1|NA
CSAARDESYEQYF
TGCAGCGCCGCCCGGGATGAGTCCTACGAGCAGTACTTC